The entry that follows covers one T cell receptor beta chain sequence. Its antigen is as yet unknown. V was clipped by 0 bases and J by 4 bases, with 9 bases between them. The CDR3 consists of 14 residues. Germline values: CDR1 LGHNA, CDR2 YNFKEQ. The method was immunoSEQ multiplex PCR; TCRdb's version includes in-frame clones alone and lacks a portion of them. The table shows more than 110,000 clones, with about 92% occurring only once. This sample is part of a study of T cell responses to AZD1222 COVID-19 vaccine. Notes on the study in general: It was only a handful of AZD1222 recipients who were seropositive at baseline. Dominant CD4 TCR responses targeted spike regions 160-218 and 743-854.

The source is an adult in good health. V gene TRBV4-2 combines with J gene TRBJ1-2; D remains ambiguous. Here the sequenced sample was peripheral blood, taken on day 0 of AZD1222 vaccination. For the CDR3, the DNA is TGTGCCAGCAGCCAAGAACGGGCAGGCTATGGCTACACCTTC. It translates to CASSQERAGYGYTF.